One sample yielded the 32 T cell receptor beta chains listed below, sequenced in a study of T cell responses to AZD1222 COVID-19 vaccine. TCRdb's table, derived via immunoSEQ multiplex PCR, lists solely in-frame clones and lacks some. The table has some 130,000 clones, approximately 90% seen once. Sequenced here: peripheral blood, sampled 28 days after the second AZD1222 dose. The receptors here all came from an adult who received the AZD1222 COVID-19 vaccine.

J is TRBJ2-1 and V is TRBV3-1 (or the pseudogene TRBV3-2), with D possibly TRBD2 on 5 matching bases. The CDR3 totals 16 residues. The germline V gene encodes CDR1 LGHDT and CDR2 YNNKEL (reference sequence). Trimming removed 4 bases at V and 0 bases at J, with 13 bases between. The CDR3 region is CASSPVVGGSYNEQFF. DNA of the CDR3: TGTGCCAGCAGCCCTGTAGTAGGAGGCTCCTACAATGAGCAGTTCTTC.

J is TRBJ2-1 and V is TRBV7-3; D is unclear. CDR3 length: 14 residues. Germline lookup yields CDR1 SGHTA and CDR2 FQGTGA. Trimming removed 3 bases from V and 4 bases from J, with 10 bases in between. The CDR3 DNA is TGTGCCAGCAGCTTCGGACGCTCATACAATGAGCAGTTCTTC. This sequence encodes CASSFGRSYNEQFF.

The rearrangement links TRBV27 to TRBJ1-2; TRBD1 might be the D (5 bases). The length of the CDR3 is 15 residues. Germline V gene lookup returns CDR1 MNHEY and CDR2 SMNVEV (reference sequence). V was cut by 6 bases and J by 4 bases, with 18 bases left in between. In DNA form, the CDR3 reads TGTGCCAGCAGCTCCAGCGGGGCAGCGGGCTATGGCTACACCTTC. Translating it yields CASSSSGAAGYGYTF.

The rearrangement joins TRBV19 to TRBJ2-1; TRBD1 or TRBD2 may be the D gene (7 bases each). The V gene lost 7 bases and the J gene lost 7 bases, with 29 bases spanning the gap. Germline lookup yields CDR1 LNHDA and CDR2 SQIVND (reference sequence). The CDR3 contains 18 residues. The CDR3 DNA sequence: TGTGCCAGTAATCGACAGGGAGTAGCGGGCCAGACGCGGAATGAGCAGTTCTTC. Its protein is CASNRQGVAGQTRNEQFF.

V usage is TRBV6-4 and J usage is TRBJ2-2, with unresolved D. Trimming removed 6 bases at V and 5 bases at J, with 19 bases between. CDR3 length: 16 amino acids. Germline CDR1 and CDR2: MRHNA and SNTAGT. In DNA, the CDR3 is TGTGCCAGCAGGGTTCAGCTCCCCGCCCTGACCGGGGAGCTGTTTTTT. It is translated as CASRVQLPALTGELFF.

The genes are TRBV29-1 and TRBJ2-7, with D uncertain. Trimming left V 2 bases short and J 2 bases short, with 4 bases between. Germline loops: CDR1 SQVTM, CDR2 ANQGSEA. This CDR3 is 11 amino acids long. CDR3 bases: TGCAGCGTTGAAAACACCTACGAGCAGTACTTC. This gives the protein CSVENTYEQYF.

The rearrangement links TRBV7-9 to TRBJ2-5; D unresolved. Deletions cut 4 bases from V and 1 base from J, with 10 bases between. The germline V gene encodes CDR1 SEHNR and CDR2 FQNEAQ (reference sequence). This CDR3 is built from 14 residues. The CDR3 reads CASSSDTLQETQYF. For the CDR3, the DNA is TGTGCCAGCAGCTCAGACACCCTCCAAGAGACCCAGTACTTC.

The chain links TRBV3-1 (or the pseudogene TRBV3-2) to TRBJ1-6; 9 bases fit TRBD1. Germline V gives CDR1 LGHDT, CDR2 YNNKEL (reference sequence). This CDR3 comprises 16 residues. V lost 4 bases and J lost 7; bases outside the gene matches: 8. CDR3 bases: TGTGCCAGCAGCCGGACAGGGGAGGTTAGGAATTCACCCCTCCACTTT. Residues: CASSRTGEVRNSPLHF.

This clone was observed a single time. The rearrangement uses TRBV5-5 and TRBJ2-7; 11 bases match TRBD2. This CDR3 has 14 amino acids. Trimming removed 5 bases from V and 2 bases from J; junction bases left unmatched: 3. Germline V gives CDR1 SGHKS, CDR2 YYEKEE (reference sequence). Here the CDR3 reads CASRLAGGPYEQYF. The CDR3 coding sequence is TGTGCCAGCAGGTTAGCGGGAGGGCCCTACGAGCAGTACTTC. The full variable domain, rest sourced from reference TRBV5-5 and TRBJ2-7, is DAGVTQSPTHLIKTRGQQVTLRCSPISGHKSVSWYQQVLGQGPQFIFQYYEKEERGRGNFPDRFSARQFPNYSSELNVNALLLGDSALYLCASRLAGGPYEQYFGPGTRLTVT.

CDR3 nucleotide sequence: TGTGCCAGCAGCTCGGCTAGCGGGAGGTCCCTGGAGACCCAGTACTTC. This encodes CASSSASGRSLETQYF. The chain carries TRBV11-2 and TRBJ2-5; 11 nucleotides match TRBD2. Germline V lookup: CDR1 SGHAT, CDR2 FQNNGV. CDR3 length equals 16 residues. J lost 5 bases, V lost 4 bases, and 9 bases had no gene match.

The genes are TRBV29-1 and TRBJ1-2; D unclear. CDR1 SQVTM and CDR2 ANQGSEA come from the germline V gene. Trimming left V 4 bases short and J 2 bases short, with 5 bases between. The CDR3 consists of 11 residues. CDR3 amino acids: CSVARNYGYTF. CDR3 DNA sequence: TGCAGCGTTGCGAGAAACTATGGCTACACCTTC.

Remarks on this clone: The germline gene is not matched at one end of the junction; a read error may be the cause. The rearrangement links TRBV20-1 to TRBJ2-7; 8 nucleotides line up with TRBD1. The V gene's germline CDR1 is DFQATT and CDR2 SNEGSKA (reference sequence). The CDR3 is 14 residues long. In DNA form, the CDR3 reads TGCAGTGCTAGTGCGGGACAGGCCCCATCCCTCGGCCACTTC. Amino acid sequence: CSASAGQAPSLGHF.

In this sample, this clone turned up once. The rearrangement joins TRBV3-1 (or the pseudogene TRBV3-2) to TRBJ1-2; 7 bases agree with TRBD1. The CDR3 length is 13 residues. The germline V gene encodes CDR1 LGHDT and CDR2 YNNKEL (reference sequence). V dropped 6 bases and J dropped 7; count of bases not matched to a gene: 8. CDR3 nucleotide sequence: TGTGCCAGCAGAGTTCAGGGGGTGGGTGGCTACACCTTC. This sequence encodes CASRVQGVGGYTF.

The CDR3 sequence: CASSLALAGGNLYYEQYF. CDR3 DNA: TGTGCCAGCAGCTTAGCACTAGCGGGAGGAAATCTTTACTACGAGCAGTACTTC. V gene TRBV7-8 combines with J gene TRBJ2-7, with TRBD2 matching 12 bases. The CDR3 sequence is 18 residues long. V dropped 0 bases and J dropped 3; count of bases not matched to a gene: 9. The germline gives CDR1 SGHVS, CDR2 FQNEAQ.

This chain uses TRBV6-5 with TRBJ2-7; 7 bases map to TRBD2. The CDR3 has 15 amino acids. The ends lost 0 bases at V and 4 bases at J; junction bases unmatched: 6. Germline CDR1 and CDR2: MNHEY and SVGAGI. The CDR3 sequence: CASSYSRGSSYEQYF. DNA for the CDR3: TGTGCCAGCAGTTACTCTCGCGGGAGTTCTTACGAGCAGTACTTC.

The chain employs TRBV2 and TRBJ1-1, with 8 bases identical to TRBD1. Trimming cost V 5 bases and J 3 bases; bases outside gene matches: 2. The V gene's germline CDR1 is SNHLY and CDR2 FYNNEI. The CDR3 has 13 amino acids. The CDR3 protein is CASSKDRDTEAFF. The CDR3, as DNA: TGTGCCAGCAGTAAGGACAGGGACACTGAAGCTTTCTTT.

CDR3 DNA: TGTGCCAGCAGCCCAAACGGGGGTTCATTATATGGCTACACCTTC. Its protein product is CASSPNGGSLYGYTF. V is TRBV2 and J is TRBJ1-2; tentative D call: TRBD1 (5 bases). Germline CDR1 SNHLY, CDR2 FYNNEI. Trimming took off 6 bases at V and 5 bases at J, with 19 bases between the two ends. The CDR3 runs to 15 residues.

This clone has just a few counts. The rearrangement joins TRBV6-5 to TRBJ1-2; D unclear. Trimming took 5 bases from V and 0 from J, leaving 13 bases between them. The CDR3 contains 15 residues. CDR1 is MNHEY and CDR2 is SVGAGI in the germline V gene. The CDR3 DNA sequence: TGTGCCAGCAGTCGGACTGCCAGAGCTAACTATGGCTACACCTTC. It yields the protein CASSRTARANYGYTF.

For this clone: Other DNA sequences in the same sample also yield this CDR3. V usage is TRBV19 and J usage is TRBJ2-1; D unresolved. The V end was cut by 5 bases, the J end by 0 bases, with 11 bases between. The CDR3 length is 15 residues. Germline CDR1 reads LNHDA; CDR2 reads SQIVND (reference sequence). This CDR3 reads CASSQDRASYNEQFF. The CDR3 DNA reads as TGTGCCAGTAGTCAGGATAGAGCCTCCTACAATGAGCAGTTCTTC.

V usage is TRBV3-1 (or the pseudogene TRBV3-2) and J usage is TRBJ1-6, with a weak D call TRBD1 (6 bases). The V end was cut by 1 base, the J end by 3 bases, with 13 bases between. The CDR3 has 17 amino acids. Germline CDR1 and CDR2: LGHDT and YNNKEL (reference sequence). The CDR3 protein is CASSQVGGQGYNSPLHF. The CDR3 DNA sequence: TGTGCCAGCAGCCAAGTTGGGGGGCAAGGCTATAATTCACCCCTCCACTTT.

V usage is TRBV30 and J usage is TRBJ2-3; 9 nucleotides align to TRBD1. This CDR3 contains 14 residues. Trimming took 2 bases from V and 4 from J; bases not matched to a gene: 4. Germline loops: CDR1 GTSNPN, CDR2 SVGIG (reference sequence). This chain's CDR3 is CAWSLGQGPDTQYF. The CDR3 DNA reads as TGTGCCTGGAGTCTAGGACAGGGGCCAGATACGCAGTATTTT.

The J gene is TRBJ2-1, the V gene TRBV4-1; TRBD2 might be the D (7 bases). V lost 4 bases, J lost 1 base, and 17 bases lay in between. CDR3 length equals 17 residues. Germline assignment: CDR1 MGHRA and CDR2 YSYEKL. The CDR3 DNA is TGCGCCAGCAGCCGGATTGGGCGGGGGCCGTCCTACAATGAGCAGTTCTTC. Amino acid sequence: CASSRIGRGPSYNEQFF.

The chain combines TRBV9 with TRBJ2-2; TRBD1 aligns across 7 bases. The CDR3 has 14 residues. V lost 1 base and J lost 6; bases outside the gene matches: 3. The germline V gene encodes CDR1 SGDLS and CDR2 YYNGEE. CDR3 amino acids: CASSVTQGAGELFF. The CDR3 DNA reads TGTGCCAGCAGCGTAACCCAGGGGGCCGGGGAGCTGTTTTTT.

This chain links TRBV9 with TRBJ1-2; D not resolved. The CDR3 totals 16 residues. The ends were cut back, 0 bases at V and 4 bases at J, with 16 bases in the middle. The germline CDR1 and CDR2 sequences are SGDLS and YYNGEE. The CDR3 is CASSVAPLGQAYGYTF. CDR3 DNA sequence: TGTGCCAGCAGCGTAGCCCCGCTTGGGCAGGCCTATGGCTACACCTTC.

V gene TRBV28 combines with J gene TRBJ2-1, with D unresolved. Trimming removed 7 bases from V and 6 bases from J, with 7 bases in between. The germline gives CDR1 MDHEN, CDR2 SYDVKM. This CDR3 is built from 11 residues. DNA for the CDR3: TGTGCCAGCACCGCTAGCAATGAGCAGTTCTTC. It is translated as CASTASNEQFF.

The chain links TRBV29-1 to TRBJ1-4; D possibly corresponds to TRBD1 (6 bases). V was trimmed by 5 bases and J by 8 bases, leaving 15 bases between them. CDR1 and CDR2 (germline): SQVTM, ANQGSEA. The CDR3 contains 13 residues. As DNA, the CDR3 is TGCAGCGTTACAGGGTCGGAGGGCGAAAAACTGTTTTTT. Amino acids: CSVTGSEGEKLFF. Combining the CDR3 with reference TRBV29-1 and TRBJ1-4 gives the whole variable domain SAVISQKPSRDICQRGTSLTIQCQVDSQVTMMFWYRQQPGQSLTLIATANQGSEATYESGFVIDKFPISRPNLTFSTLTVSNMSPEDSSIYLCSVTGSEGEKLFFGSGTQLSVL.

V gene TRBV4-3 combines with J gene TRBJ1-1; D unresolved. CDR1 and CDR2 (germline): LGHNA, YSLEER. There are 15 residues in the CDR3. V was clipped by 0 bases and J by 4 bases, with 12 bases between them. CDR3: CASSQEPTQATEAFF. In nucleotides, the CDR3 is TGCGCCAGCAGCCAAGAGCCTACTCAAGCCACTGAAGCTTTCTTT.

The chain carries TRBV7-9 and TRBJ2-2; no clear D gene. This CDR3 spans 13 amino acids. The V gene's germline CDR1 is SEHNR and CDR2 FQNEAQ (reference sequence). Trimming pared 6 bases from V and 1 base from J, leaving 6 bases between. CDR3 sequence: CASRRKNTGELFF. For the CDR3, the DNA is TGTGCCAGCAGACGTAAGAACACCGGGGAGCTGTTTTTT.

The genes are TRBV5-1 and TRBJ2-6, with a weak D call TRBD1 (6 bases). This CDR3 has 16 residues. The V end was cut by 2 bases, the J end by 0 bases, with 9 bases between. Germline CDR1 SGHRS, CDR2 YFSETQ. The chain's CDR3 is CASSFTGNSGANVLTF. The DNA of the CDR3 is TGCGCCAGCAGCTTTACAGGGAACTCTGGGGCCAACGTCCTGACTTTC. Full variable domain (rest looked up from reference TRBV5-1 and TRBJ2-6): KAGVTQTPRYLIKTRGQQVTLSCSPISGHRSVSWYQQTPGQGLQFLFEYFSETQRNKGNFPGRFSGRQFSNSRSEMNVSTLELGDSALYLCASSFTGNSGANVLTFGAGSRLTVL.

The rearrangement joins TRBV7-2 to TRBJ2-5; maybe TRBD1 (6 bases). Per germline, CDR1 SGHTA and CDR2 FQGNSA. This CDR3 is built from 15 residues. Trimming shortened V by 4 bases and J by 4 bases, and 16 bases separated the two germline ends. The CDR3 bases are TGTGCCAGCAGCTCCAGTGGGGGCGCGGGAGAGACCCAGTACTTC. This translates into CASSSSGGAGETQYF.

The chain links TRBV30 to TRBJ2-7, with 8 bases identical to TRBD2. CDR1 and CDR2 from the germline V gene are GTSNPN and SVGIG (reference sequence). Losses at the gene ends were 2 bases for V and 3 bases for J; bases not matched to a gene: 0. The CDR3 sequence is 12 residues long. Here the CDR3 DNA reads TGTGCCTGGAGTCTAGCGGGCTACGAGCAGTACTTC. Protein: CAWSLAGYEQYF.

This chain joins TRBV28 and TRBJ1-2; 8 nucleotides align to TRBD1. From germline, CDR1 is MDHEN and CDR2 SYDVKM. Germline trimming cut 6 bases from V and 7 bases from J; bases unmatched to any gene: 16. The CDR3 length is 16 residues. The CDR3: CASRPPPGQGRGGYTF. The CDR3, as DNA: TGTGCCAGCAGACCACCTCCCGGACAGGGAAGGGGTGGCTACACCTTC.